These T cell receptor beta chains were read from a single sample in a study of cytomegalovirus exposure and HLA in healthy donors. Sequenced by immunoSEQ multiplex PCR; TCRdb stores in-frame clones only, minus some. The table lists 120,000 or so clones, around two thirds of them singletons, with under 9% in the top ten. The sample comprised PBMCs. All receptors derive from a woman aged 40 to 49 in good health and CMV-seropositive. Each CDR3 is given with its conserved first and last residue. Each record gives: CDR3 protein, CDR3 DNA, V gene, clone size, D gene, J gene. D genes are given only for firm matches. Clone size is not always given. Where it is, it says once, few, many or a class for expanded clones.

CDR3: CASRAGGRADTQYF
DNA: TGTGCCAGTAGGGCGGGGGGCCGCGCAGATACGCAGTATTTT
V: TRBV2
size: once
D: TRBD2
J: TRBJ2-3

CDR3: CASSADRAGANVLTF
DNA: TGTGCCAGCAGTGCGGACAGAGCTGGGGCCAACGTCCTGACTTTC
V: TRBV2
size: NA
D: NA
J: TRBJ2-6

CDR3: CASSPGTGGYGYTF
DNA: TGCGCCAGCAGTCCCGGGACAGGAGGGTATGGCTACACCTTC
V: TRBV10-1
size: few
D: TRBD1
J: TRBJ1-2

CDR3: CASGSGGTTGELFF
DNA: TGTGCTAGTGGCTCAGGGGGAACCACCGGGGAGCTGTTTTTT
V: TRBV12-5
size: many
D: TRBD1
J: TRBJ2-2

CDR3: CASSLGLAGYNEQFF
DNA: TGTGCCAGCAGTTTAGGACTAGCTGGATACAATGAGCAGTTCTTC
V: TRBV27
size: NA
D: TRBD2
J: TRBJ2-1

CDR3: CASRRTSGGPFAELFF
DNA: TGTGCCAGTAGGCGGACTAGCGGGGGTCCTTTCGCGGAGCTGTTTTTT
V: TRBV19
size: NA
D: TRBD2
J: TRBJ2-2

CDR3: CASSLAGAGASNNEQFF
DNA: TGTGCCAGCAGCTTAGCGGGAGCGGGAGCCTCCAACAATGAGCAGTTCTTC
V: TRBV11-2
size: NA
D: TRBD2
J: TRBJ2-1

CDR3: CASSLGRDRVEQYF
DNA: TGTGCCAGCAGCTTAGGTCGGGACAGGGTCGAGCAGTACTTC
V: TRBV7-6
size: NA
D: TRBD1
J: TRBJ2-7

CDR3: CASNPGTGPYEQYF
DNA: TGTGCCAGTAACCCCGGGACAGGGCCCTACGAGCAGTACTTC
V: TRBV27
size: NA
D: TRBD1
J: TRBJ2-7

CDR3: CASSAGSGGGYTF
DNA: TGTGCCAGCAGTGCCGGGTCCGGTGGGGGCTACACCTTC
V: TRBV25-1
size: NA
D: NA
J: TRBJ1-2

CDR3: CASSQRTGLNTEAFF
DNA: TGTGCCAGCAGCCAAAGGACAGGATTGAACACTGAAGCTTTCTTT
V: TRBV14
size: NA
D: TRBD1
J: TRBJ1-1

CDR3: CASSEDPTGQETQYF
DNA: TGTGCCAGCAGTGAAGACCCGACAGGGCAAGAGACCCAGTACTTC
V: TRBV2
size: NA
D: TRBD1
J: TRBJ2-5

CDR3: CASSRGTEEKLFF
DNA: TGTGCCAGTAGCCGAGGCACGGAAGAAAAACTGTTTTTT
V: TRBV19
size: NA
D: NA
J: TRBJ1-4

CDR3: CASSLGRTAYGYTF
DNA: TGTGCCAGCAGCTTGGGACGGACAGCGTATGGCTACACCTTC
V: TRBV5-6
size: NA
D: NA
J: TRBJ1-2

CDR3: CASSSRGRTGEGNTIYF
DNA: TGTGCCAGCAGCTCAAGGGGTCGGACAGGGGAAGGAAACACCATATATTTT
V: TRBV7-8
size: NA
D: TRBD1
J: TRBJ1-3

CDR3: CASSKTSMNTEAFF
DNA: TGTGCCAGTAGCAAGACAAGCATGAACACTGAAGCTTTCTTT
V: TRBV19
size: NA
D: NA
J: TRBJ1-1

CDR3: CASSQFTGGSSYNEQFF
DNA: TGTGCCAGCAGCCAATTCACCGGGGGGAGCTCCTACAATGAGCAGTTCTTC
V: TRBV11-3
size: few
D: TRBD2
J: TRBJ2-1

CDR3: CASSFRDQETQYF
DNA: TGTGCCAGCAGCTTCCGGGACCAAGAGACCCAGTACTTC
V: TRBV7-9
size: NA
D: NA
J: TRBJ2-5

CDR3: CASSSGQVSSGNTIYF
DNA: TGTGCCAGCAGTTCTGGACAGGTCAGCTCTGGAAACACCATATATTTT
V: TRBV27
size: NA
D: TRBD1
J: TRBJ1-3

CDR3: CASSLGDITNTEAFF
DNA: TGTGCCAGCAGCTTAGGGGACATCACGAACACTGAAGCTTTCTTT
V: TRBV7-9
size: NA
D: NA
J: TRBJ1-1

CDR3: CASSPRDYNTGELFF
DNA: TGTGCCAGCTCACCACGGGACTACAACACCGGGGAGCTGTTTTTT
V: TRBV18
size: few
D: TRBD2
J: TRBJ2-2

CDR3: CASISVNSDTQYF
DNA: TGTGCCAGCATCTCAGTTAATTCAGATACGCAGTATTTT
V: TRBV13
size: once
D: NA
J: TRBJ2-3

CDR3: CASRIRQGAGGDTQYF
DNA: TGTGCCAGTAGGATCAGACAGGGGGCCGGGGGAGATACGCAGTATTTT
V: TRBV19
size: NA
D: TRBD1
J: TRBJ2-3

CDR3: CASSQLTGYEQYF
DNA: TGTGCCAGCAGCCAACTAACGGGCTACGAGCAGTACTTC
V: TRBV7-8
size: NA
D: NA
J: TRBJ2-7

CDR3: CASSPNTKQGNGYTF
DNA: TGTGCCAGCTCACCAAACACTAAACAGGGAAATGGCTACACCTTC
V: TRBV18
size: NA
D: NA
J: TRBJ1-2

CDR3: CASSLVGQAPQPEQFF
DNA: TGTGCCAGCAGCTTGGTGGGACAGGCTCCCCAGCCTGAGCAGTTCTTC
V: TRBV5-6
size: NA
D: TRBD1
J: TRBJ2-1

CDR3: CASSETSSGANVLTF
DNA: TGTGCCAGCAGTGAAACCAGCTCTGGGGCCAACGTCCTGACTTTC
V: TRBV6-4
size: NA
D: NA
J: TRBJ2-6

CDR3: CASSLYRQGRGEQYF
DNA: TGTGCCAGCAGCCTTTACCGACAGGGACGGGGTGAGCAGTACTTC
V: TRBV27
size: NA
D: TRBD1
J: TRBJ2-7

CDR3: CAWTTHADTQYF
DNA: TGTGCCTGGACTACCCACGCAGATACGCAGTATTTT
V: TRBV30
size: NA
D: NA
J: TRBJ2-3

CDR3: CASSQDPDRGMNRGPNEQFF
DNA: TGTGCCAGCAGCCAAGATCCGGACAGGGGCATGAACAGAGGGCCCAATGAGCAGTTCTTC
V: TRBV4-2
size: NA
D: TRBD1
J: TRBJ2-1

CDR3: CASSLPSGAQQYF
DNA: TGTGCCAGCAGTTTACCGAGCGGGGCCCAGCAGTACTTC
V: TRBV27
size: NA
D: TRBD2
J: TRBJ2-7

CDR3: CASSVWTGSFAGELFF
DNA: TGCGCCAGCAGCGTATGGACAGGGAGTTTTGCCGGGGAGCTGTTTTTT
V: TRBV5-1
size: few
D: TRBD1
J: TRBJ2-2

CDR3: CASSEGHPNTEAFF
DNA: TGTGCCAGCAGTGAGGGTCATCCGAACACTGAAGCTTTCTTT
V: TRBV6-5
size: few
D: NA
J: TRBJ1-1